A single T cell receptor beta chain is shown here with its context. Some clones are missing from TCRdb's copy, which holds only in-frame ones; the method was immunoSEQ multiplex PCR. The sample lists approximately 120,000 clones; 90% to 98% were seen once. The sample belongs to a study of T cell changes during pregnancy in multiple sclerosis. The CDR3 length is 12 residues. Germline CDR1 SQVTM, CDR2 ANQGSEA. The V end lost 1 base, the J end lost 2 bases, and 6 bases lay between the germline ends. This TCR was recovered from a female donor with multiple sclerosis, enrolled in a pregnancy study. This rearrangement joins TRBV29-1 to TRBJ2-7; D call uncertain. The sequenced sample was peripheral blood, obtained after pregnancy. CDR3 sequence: CSVEVRAYEQYF. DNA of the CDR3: TGCAGCGTTGAAGTTCGGGCCTACGAGCAGTACTTC.